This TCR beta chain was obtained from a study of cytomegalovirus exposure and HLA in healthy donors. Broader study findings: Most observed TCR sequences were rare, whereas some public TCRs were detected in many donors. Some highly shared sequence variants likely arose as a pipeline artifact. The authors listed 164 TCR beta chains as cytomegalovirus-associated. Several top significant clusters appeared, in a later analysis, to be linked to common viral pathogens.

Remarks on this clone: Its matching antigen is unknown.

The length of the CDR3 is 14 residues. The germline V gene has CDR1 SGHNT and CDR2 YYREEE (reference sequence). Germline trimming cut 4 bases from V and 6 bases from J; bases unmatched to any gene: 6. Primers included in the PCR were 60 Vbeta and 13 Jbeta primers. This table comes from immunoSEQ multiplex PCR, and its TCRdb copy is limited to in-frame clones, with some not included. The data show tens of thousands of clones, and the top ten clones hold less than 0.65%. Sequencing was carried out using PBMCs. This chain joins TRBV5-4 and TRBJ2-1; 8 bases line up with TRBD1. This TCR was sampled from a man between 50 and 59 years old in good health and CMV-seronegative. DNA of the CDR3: TGTGCCAGCAGCCCCCGGACAGGGACCAATGAGCAGTTCTTC. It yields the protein CASSPRTGTNEQFF.